Listed here are 24 T cell receptor beta chains from one sample, sequenced in a study of T cell changes during pregnancy in multiple sclerosis. Libraries were prepared by immunoSEQ multiplex PCR; TCRdb keeps only in-frame clonotypes and omits some of them. The sample holds approximately 38,000 clones, roughly 90% seen once. Sequencing used CD8+ T cells from peripheral blood mononuclear cells, obtained in the third trimester of pregnancy. These receptors all come from a female donor with multiple sclerosis, enrolled in a pregnancy study.

This clone was recorded once. The rearrangement joins TRBV27 to TRBJ2-7; 11 bases are shared with TRBD2. The CDR3 runs to 15 residues. The germline V gene has CDR1 MNHEY and CDR2 SMNVEV (reference sequence). The ends lost 5 bases at V and 2 bases at J; junction bases unmatched: 5. The CDR3 DNA follows: TGTGCCAGCAGTACGCGACTAGCGGGAACCTACGAGCAGTACTTC. This gives the protein CASSTRLAGTYEQYF.

This chain joins TRBV4-3 and TRBJ2-7; 7 positions agree with TRBD1. Losses at the gene ends were 1 base for V and 0 bases for J; bases not matched to a gene: 9. CDR3 size: 17 residues. CDR1 is LGHNA, CDR2 YSLEER, per germline. The CDR3 DNA follows: TGCGCCAGCAGCCAAGTCGCGGCGTCAGGGGGCTCCTACGAGCAGTACTTC. Its translation is CASSQVAASGGSYEQYF.

The chain carries TRBV27 and TRBJ1-2; weak D call: TRBD1 (6 bases). V dropped 7 bases and J dropped 8 bases, with 20 bases sitting between them. The germline CDR1 and CDR2 sequences are MNHEY and SMNVEV (reference sequence). The CDR3 consists of 14 residues. The CDR3 here is CASNPRGRAHGYTF. For the CDR3, the DNA is TGTGCCAGCAACCCCAGGGGCAGGGCCCACGGCTACACCTTC.

The chain joins TRBV4-1 to TRBJ2-1, with D possibly being TRBD2 (5 bases). V was shortened by 3 bases and J by 0 bases, with 9 bases between the two germline ends. The length of the CDR3 is 15 residues. Per the germline V gene, CDR1 is MGHRA and CDR2 is YSYEKL. The CDR3 is CASSQRVSSYNEQFF. The CDR3 DNA is TGCGCCAGCAGCCAGCGGGTGAGCTCCTACAATGAGCAGTTCTTC.

Only one count was recorded for this clone. The CDR3 loop is CASSPRGTGSYEQYF. CDR3 nucleotide sequence: TGTGCCAGTTCCCCAAGGGGGACCGGATCCTACGAGCAGTACTTC. The J gene is TRBJ2-7, the V gene TRBV19; maybe TRBD1 (6 bases). V was clipped by 8 bases and J by 1 base, with 18 bases between them. The CDR3 totals 15 residues. The germline V gene has CDR1 LNHDA and CDR2 SQIVND (reference sequence).

The chain carries TRBV19 and TRBJ1-2; maybe TRBD1 (5 bases). The length of the CDR3 is 15 residues. V was cut by 0 bases and J by 8 bases, with 16 bases left in between. Germline CDR1 LNHDA, CDR2 SQIVND (reference sequence). The CDR3 here is CASSIDPPGKWGYTF. For the CDR3, the DNA is TGTGCCAGTAGTATAGACCCCCCAGGGAAGTGGGGCTACACCTTC. Combining the CDR3 with reference TRBV19 and TRBJ1-2 gives the whole variable domain DGGITQSPKYLFRKEGQNVTLSCEQNLNHDAMYWYRQDPGQGLRLIYYSQIVNDFQKGDIAEGYSVSREKKESFPLTVTSAQKNPTAFYLCASSIDPPGKWGYTFGSGTRLTVV.

This clone was counted a single time. CDR3 nucleotides: TGTGCCAGCAGCCGACTAGCGGGAGAGGATGAGCAGTTCTTC. Translated, it gives CASSRLAGEDEQFF. The V and J genes are TRBV7-6 and TRBJ2-1, with 12 bases aligning to TRBD2. J gave up 8 bases and V 5 bases, and 4 bases lay outside the gene matches. The CDR3 sequence is 14 residues long. The germline gives CDR1 SGHVS, CDR2 FNYEAQ.

The gene calls are TRBV5-1 and TRBJ2-6; D might be TRBD2 (5 bases). Trimming removed 0 bases at V and 13 bases at J, with 8 bases between. The V gene's germline CDR1 is SGHRS and CDR2 YFSETQ. The CDR3 runs 12 residues. The DNA of the CDR3 is TGCGCCAGCAGCTTGGAGGGAGTGGTCCTGACTTTC. Amino acids: CASSLEGVVLTF.

In its sample, this clone is large. The genes are TRBV4-2 and TRBJ2-6; tentative D call: TRBD1 (5 bases). CDR1 is LGHNA and CDR2 is YNFKEQ in the germline V gene. This CDR3 is built from 15 residues. Trimming shortened V by 3 bases and J by 0 bases, and 6 bases separated the two germline ends. In DNA form, the CDR3 reads TGTGCCAGCAGCCAGGACAACTCTGGGGCCAACGTCCTGACTTTC. Residues: CASSQDNSGANVLTF.

This clone was seen ten or more times. The chain is built from TRBV7-9 and TRBJ1-4; 7 bases map to TRBD1. With 1 base clipped from V and 7 bases from J, the junction kept 3 bases outside the gene matches. The V gene's germline CDR1 is SEHNR and CDR2 FQNEAQ (reference sequence). The CDR3 runs 14 residues. The CDR3 loop is CASSLGQGSEKLFF. Here the CDR3 DNA reads TGTGCCAGCAGCTTAGGACAGGGCTCTGAAAAACTGTTTTTT.

The V and J genes are TRBV19 and TRBJ2-6; D is ambiguous. This CDR3 contains 19 residues. V dropped 1 base and J dropped 0 bases, with 16 bases sitting between them. In germline, CDR1 is LNHDA, CDR2 SQIVND (reference sequence). In DNA form, the CDR3 reads TGTGCCAGTAGTATAGGGTACGGAGCGCCTAGCTCTGGGGCCAACGTCCTGACTTTC. Amino acids: CASSIGYGAPSSGANVLTF. Full variable domain (remainder filled in from reference TRBV19 and TRBJ2-6): DGGITQSPKYLFRKEGQNVTLSCEQNLNHDAMYWYRQDPGQGLRLIYYSQIVNDFQKGDIAEGYSVSREKKESFPLTVTSAQKNPTAFYLCASSIGYGAPSSGANVLTFGAGSRLTVL.

J is TRBJ2-1 and V is TRBV4-3; D is possibly TRBD1 (6 bases). The CDR3 has 15 residues. Trimming shortened V by 0 bases and J by 3 bases, and 9 bases separated the two germline ends. Germline CDR1 and CDR2: LGHNA and YSLEER. The CDR3 spells CASSQEGGDYNEQFF. CDR3 DNA sequence: TGCGCCAGCAGCCAAGAAGGGGGAGACTACAATGAGCAGTTCTTC.

This sequence joins TRBV4-1 and TRBJ2-1; D is possibly TRBD1 (7 bases). Germline CDR1 and CDR2: MGHRA and YSYEKL. Trimming left V 1 base short and J 6 bases short, with 10 bases between. The CDR3 is 14 residues long. The CDR3 reads CASSQVQGGNEQFF. DNA of the CDR3: TGCGCCAGCAGCCAAGTGCAGGGGGGCAATGAGCAGTTCTTC.

This chain links TRBV4-3 with TRBJ2-7; 11 bases map to TRBD2. V lost 3 bases, J lost 6 bases, and 4 bases stayed unmatched. This CDR3 spans 14 amino acids. Germline lookup yields CDR1 LGHNA and CDR2 YSLEER. The CDR3 region has the DNA TGCGCCAGCAGCCACCGACTAGCGGGATCCGAGCAGTACTTC. Its translation: CASSHRLAGSEQYF.

V usage is TRBV6-6 and J usage is TRBJ2-3, with D maybe TRBD2 (6 bases). V was trimmed by 2 bases and J by 2 bases, leaving 8 bases between them. CDR1 MNHNY and CDR2 SVGAGI come from the germline V gene (reference sequence). The CDR3 is 14 residues long. CDR3 in amino acids: CASSYGGNTDTQYF. The CDR3 nucleotides read TGTGCCAGCAGTTACGGGGGGAACACAGATACGCAGTATTTT.

This chain connects TRBV25-1 to TRBJ2-7, with D possibly TRBD1 on 6 matching bases. V was shortened by 5 bases and J by 2 bases, with 16 bases between the two germline ends. Germline loops: CDR1 MGHDK, CDR2 SYGVNS. The CDR3 covers 15 residues. CDR3 sequence (DNA): TGTGCCAGCAGTCCATCATGGGACATCCCCTACGAGCAGTACTTC. Residues: CASSPSWDIPYEQYF.

This chain connects TRBV6-6 to TRBJ2-7; perhaps TRBD1 as D (6 bases). The germline V gene has CDR1 MNHNY and CDR2 SVGAGI (reference sequence). CDR3 length: 15 residues. The germline V and J ends were trimmed by 5 bases and 4 bases, with 18 bases remaining between them. CDR3 bases: TGTGCCAGCAGTCCGGTCACAGGGACGGGTTACGAGCAGTACTTC. This codes for CASSPVTGTGYEQYF.

The chain links TRBV5-1 to TRBJ2-7; TRBD2 agrees at 7 bases. The junction had 6 bases not matched to a gene; V was cut back by 0 bases and J by 6 bases. The germline V gene has CDR1 SGHRS and CDR2 YFSETQ. The CDR3 has 14 residues. The CDR3 nucleotides read TGCGCCAGCAGCTTGGAGGGAGGGCCTCTCGAGCAGTACTTC. It translates to CASSLEGGPLEQYF.

This chain uses TRBV9 with TRBJ1-1; 8 bases line up with TRBD1. V shed 0 bases and J 8 bases; nucleotides not matched to a gene: 0. The CDR3 covers 12 residues. The germline V gene has CDR1 SGDLS and CDR2 YYNGEE. The CDR3 protein is CASSVGDREAFF. CDR3 nucleotides: TGTGCCAGCAGCGTAGGGGACAGGGAAGCTTTCTTT.

The chain combines TRBV30 with TRBJ1-5; D gene uncertain. The germline V gene encodes CDR1 GTSNPN and CDR2 SVGIG (reference sequence). The CDR3 is 16 residues long. V dropped 2 bases and J dropped 3 bases, with 17 bases sitting between them. For the CDR3, the DNA is TGTGCCTGGAGTCCCCTCGGAGAGGGATCCAATCAGCCCCAGCATTTT. This sequence encodes CAWSPLGEGSNQPQHF. Full variable domain (missing parts from reference TRBV30 and TRBJ1-5): SQTIHQWPATLVQPVGSPLSLECTVEGTSNPNLYWYRQAAGRGLQLLFYSVGIGQISSEVPQNLSASRPQDRQFILSSKKLLLSDSGFYLCAWSPLGEGSNQPQHFGDGTRLSIL.

The chain uses TRBV5-5 and TRBJ2-7; D is possibly TRBD1 (7 bases). The CDR3 has 13 residues. V was shortened by 4 bases and J by 4 bases, with 12 bases between the two germline ends. Germline assignment: CDR1 SGHKS and CDR2 YYEKEE (reference sequence). As DNA, the CDR3 is TGTGCCAGCAGCGGAGGGACAGCATACGAGCAGTACTTC. It yields the protein CASSGGTAYEQYF.

This sequence joins TRBV29-1 and TRBJ2-7; TRBD2 agrees at 8 bases. Germline V gene lookup returns CDR1 SQVTM and CDR2 ANQGSEA. CDR3 length equals 13 residues. The V segment lost 4 bases and the J segment 1 base; nucleotides outside the gene matches: 3. Here the CDR3 reads CSVGGGRSYEQYF. CDR3 nucleotides: TGCAGCGTTGGCGGGGGGAGATCCTACGAGCAGTACTTC.

This chain connects TRBV7-9 to TRBJ2-5, with TRBD2 matching over 10 bases. Germline values: CDR1 SEHNR, CDR2 FQNEAQ (reference sequence). CDR3 length equals 14 residues. V was clipped by 5 bases and J by 4 bases; unmatched bases: 4. The CDR3 loop is CASSKLAGRETQYF. CDR3 DNA: TGTGCCAGCAGCAAACTAGCGGGGAGAGAGACCCAGTACTTC.

This clone was detected only once. The chain combines TRBV28 with TRBJ1-6; D unclear. Germline-derived CDR1 and CDR2 are MDHEN and SYDVKM. Trimming pared 4 bases from V and 10 bases from J, leaving 20 bases between. The CDR3 spans 16 residues. DNA for the CDR3: TGTGCCAGCAGTTCTAGCCTATCGGGGTCGGGCTCACCCCTCCACTTT. Encoded protein: CASSSSLSGSGSPLHF.